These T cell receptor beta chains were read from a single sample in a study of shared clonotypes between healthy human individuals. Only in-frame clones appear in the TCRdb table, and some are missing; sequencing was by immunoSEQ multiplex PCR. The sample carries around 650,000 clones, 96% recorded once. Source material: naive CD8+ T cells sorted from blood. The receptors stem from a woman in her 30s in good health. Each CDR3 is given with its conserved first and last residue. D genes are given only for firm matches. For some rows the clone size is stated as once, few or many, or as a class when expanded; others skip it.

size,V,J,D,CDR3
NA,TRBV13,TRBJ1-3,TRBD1,CASSLGQGAATIYF
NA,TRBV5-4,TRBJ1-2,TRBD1,CASSYTGGDGYTF
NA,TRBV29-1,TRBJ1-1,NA,CSVAGSTEAFF
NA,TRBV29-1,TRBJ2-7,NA,CSVEDHLGYEQYF
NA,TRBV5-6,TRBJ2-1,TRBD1,CASSGTGNEQFF
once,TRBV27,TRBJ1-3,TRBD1,CASSLLPPGQGRANTIYF
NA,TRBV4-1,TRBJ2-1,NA,CASSQRRGGYNEQFF
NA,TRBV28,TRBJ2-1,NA,CASSFLAENNEQFF
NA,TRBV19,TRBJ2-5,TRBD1,CASSGQELQETQYF
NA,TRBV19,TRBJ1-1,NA,CASSNKVGTEAFF
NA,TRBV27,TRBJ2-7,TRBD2,CASSRLAGLYEQYF
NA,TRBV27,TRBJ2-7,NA,CASSSNTGEQYF
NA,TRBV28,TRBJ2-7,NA,CASSTPGTALYEQYF
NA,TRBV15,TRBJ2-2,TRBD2,CATSRVGLAGIPGELFF
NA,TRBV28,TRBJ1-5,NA,CASSPFYNSNQPQHF
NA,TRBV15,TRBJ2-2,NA,CATTQGGPLITGELFF
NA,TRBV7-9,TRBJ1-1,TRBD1,CASSWTGGTEAFF
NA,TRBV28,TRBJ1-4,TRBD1,CASSTTRTGENEKLFF
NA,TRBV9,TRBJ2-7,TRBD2,CASSVGGGSSDEQYF
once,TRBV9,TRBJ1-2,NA,CASSTGEGGYGYTF
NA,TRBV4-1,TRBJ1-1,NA,CASSQRVDLAEAFF
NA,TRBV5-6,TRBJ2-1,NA,CASSNSGHEQFF
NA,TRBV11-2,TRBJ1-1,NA,CASSQEGGQTEAFF
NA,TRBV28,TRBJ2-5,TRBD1,CASRPLTGDLQETQYF
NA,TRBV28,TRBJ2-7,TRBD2,CASSFRGVAYEQYF
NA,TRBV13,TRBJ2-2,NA,CASSVTGELFF
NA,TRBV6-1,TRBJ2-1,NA,CASSDRDKGLHFEQFF
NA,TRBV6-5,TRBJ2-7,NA,CASSYPDSSYEQYF
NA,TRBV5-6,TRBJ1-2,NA,CASSESGGYGYTF
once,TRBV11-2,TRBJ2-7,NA,CASSLSSYEQYF
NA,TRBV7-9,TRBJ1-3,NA,CASRSAGPLGVSGNTIYF
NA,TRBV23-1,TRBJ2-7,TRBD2,CASRGTAKSLAGECEQYF
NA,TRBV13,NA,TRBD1,CASSPSRDRVAYEQYF
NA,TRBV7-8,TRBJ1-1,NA,CASSFFERQVLSGTEAFF
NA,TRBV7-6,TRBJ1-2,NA,CASSLVGANYGYTF
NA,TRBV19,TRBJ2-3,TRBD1,CASARQGRPTDTQYF
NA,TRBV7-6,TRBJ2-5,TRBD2,CASSLASGSKETQYF
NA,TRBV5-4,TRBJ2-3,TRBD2,CASSLGLAPGTDTQYF
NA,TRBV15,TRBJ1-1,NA,CATSRTLDNTEAFF
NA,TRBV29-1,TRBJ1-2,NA,CSVEDEGPRGYTF
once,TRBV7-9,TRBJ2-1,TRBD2,CASSLVGGSEQFF
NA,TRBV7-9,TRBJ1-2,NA,CASSLVGSSEEGYTF
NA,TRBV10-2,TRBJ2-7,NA,CASSEGGVGSYEQYF
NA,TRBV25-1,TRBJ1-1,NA,CASSLTNTEAFF
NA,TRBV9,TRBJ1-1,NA,CASSVGGSTEAFF
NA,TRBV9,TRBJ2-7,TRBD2,CASSALQSGGDEQYF
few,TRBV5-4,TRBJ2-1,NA,CASSSDSEQFF
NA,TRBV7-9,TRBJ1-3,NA,CASIPTGSITGNTIYF
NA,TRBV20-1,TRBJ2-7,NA,CSARYIRGQYF
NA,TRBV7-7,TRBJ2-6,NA,CASSSGGANVLTF
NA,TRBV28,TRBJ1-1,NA,CASSLPRDGQNTEAFF
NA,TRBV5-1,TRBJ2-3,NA,CASSSRSLEADTQYF
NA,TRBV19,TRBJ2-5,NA,CASSMSNSQETQYF
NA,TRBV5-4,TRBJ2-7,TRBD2,CASSLSTSGTSYEQYF
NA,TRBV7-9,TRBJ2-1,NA,CASSLNQNNEQFF
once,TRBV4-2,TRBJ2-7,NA,CASSQGAGGEQYF
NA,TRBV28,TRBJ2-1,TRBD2,CASSLTSGNYNEQFF
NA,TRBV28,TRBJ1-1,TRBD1,CASSFVTGGDEAFF
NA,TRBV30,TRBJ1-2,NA,CAWSTGGDYGYTF